This is a list of T cell receptor beta chains from one sample in a study of T cell repertoires in cytomegalovirus infection. TCRdb recomputed calls from the reads with MiXCR, one row per CDR3 protein. Here the sample spans 200,000 to 300,000 distinct CDR3 sequences, roughly an eighth being singletons. Sequencing was performed on PBMCs. The receptors were gathered from a human donor in good health (CMV status not recorded). Some clones in this sample may be carry-over from other donors' samples. Each CDR3 is given with its conserved first and last residue. Fields, in order: J gene, D gene, clone size, V gene, CDR3 length, CDR3 DNA, CDR3 protein. The D gene is left open where the match is weak. Clone size is given for some rows only: seen once, a few or many times, or a class if the clone is expanded.

TRBJ1-1 | - | - | TRBV27 | 15 | TGTGCCAGCAGTCCTGGACGCACTATTAACACTGAAGCTTTCTTT | CASSPGRTINTEAFF
TRBJ1-4 | - | many | TRBV11-2 | 14 | TGTGCCAGCAGCTCGGACAGACTTAATGAAAAACTGTTTTTT | CASSSDRLNEKLFF
TRBJ2-7 | - | few | TRBV29-1 | 15 | TGCAGCGTTGTAAGAGGGGTATTGAATGGTTACGAGCAGTACTTC | CSVVRGVLNGYEQYF
TRBJ2-7 | - | many | TRBV7-7 | 14 | TGTGCCAGCAGCCCAGGGGGGGGCCCCTACGAGCAGTACTTC | CASSPGGGPYEQYF
TRBJ2-5 | - | many | TRBV10-3 | 14 | TGTGCCATCAGTGAGTCGACGGTCGGCGGGACCCAGTACTTC | CAISESTVGGTQYF
TRBJ1-1 | - | many | TRBV7-8 | 13 | TGTGCCAGCAGCCCTAGGGCGTTCACTGAAGCTTTCTTT | CASSPRAFTEAFF
TRBJ1-1 | - | - | TRBV5-4 | 14 | TGTGCCAGCAGCTTGAAGGGGACGGCAACTGAAGCTTTCTTT | CASSLKGTATEAFF
TRBJ2-3 | - | many | TRBV7-2 | 16 | TGTGCCAGCAGCCCTGAATTTGGGGGAGGATCTCATACGCAGTATTTT | CASSPEFGGGSHTQYF
TRBJ2-5 | TRBD2 | many | TRBV5-4 | 16 | TGTGCCAGCAGCTTGGCCCTAGCGGGGACTCAAGAGACCCAGTACTTC | CASSLALAGTQETQYF
TRBJ1-2 | - | many | TRBV7-9 | 13 | TGTGCCAGCAGTCCCTCGTTGGGGGTAGGCTACACCTTC | CASSPSLGVGYTF
TRBJ1-3 | - | - | TRBV19 | 14 | TGTGCCAGTAGTGGGACCTTGTCTGGAAACACCATATATTTT | CASSGTLSGNTIYF
TRBJ2-7 | TRBD2 | many | TRBV24-1 | 13 | TGTGCCACCAGGGCTAGCGGGTCCTACGAGCAGTACTTC | CATRASGSYEQYF
TRBJ1-5 | - | few | TRBV5-6 | 14 | TGTGCCAGCAGCACTCGACGGGGAAATCAGCCCCAGCATTTT | CASSTRRGNQPQHF
TRBJ2-1 | - | many | TRBV7-2 | 16 | TGTGCCAGCAGCTTAGCATGGGATCCCAGCTACAATGAGCAGTTCTTC | CASSLAWDPSYNEQFF
TRBJ2-2 | TRBD1 | - | TRBV5-1 | 15 | TGCGCCAGCAGCTCCCGGACAGGGGACACCGGGGAGCTGTTTTTT | CASSSRTGDTGELFF
TRBJ1-1 | TRBD1 | few | TRBV6-6 | 16 | TGTGCCAGCAGTGACCGACAGGGGACCCATAACACTGAAGCTTTCTTT | CASSDRQGTHNTEAFF
TRBJ1-2 | - | many | TRBV7-2 | 12 | TGTGCCAGCAGCATCATCTCTAGTGGCTACACCTTC | CASSIISSGYTF
TRBJ2-5 | TRBD2 | many | TRBV7-2 | 16 | TGTGCCAGCAGCTTGGGTAGCGGGAGGAAACGAGAGACCCAGTACTTC | CASSLGSGRKRETQYF
TRBJ2-6 | - | few | TRBV10-3 | 19 | TGTGCCATCAGTGAGTCGGGAGGGACAGGTATCGCTGGGGCCAACGTCCTGACTTTC | CAISESGGTGIAGANVLTF
TRBJ2-7 | - | - | TRBV7-2 | 15 | TGTGCCAGCAGCCCCGGAAGTGGTATCCTGGGTGAGCAGTACTTC | CASSPGSGILGEQYF